This TCR beta chain was recovered during a study of cytomegalovirus exposure and HLA in healthy donors. 13 Jbeta primers and 60 Vbeta primers were used for the PCR. Only in-frame clones appear in the TCRdb table, and some are missing; sequencing was by immunoSEQ multiplex PCR. This repertoire includes tens of thousands of clones. Findings of the study overall: Researchers reported in a later analysis that a missense DCLRE1C variant was tied to TCR beta V- and J-gene trimming.

With respect to this clone: What it binds is unknown.

Trimming removed 5 bases from V and 4 bases from J; junction bases left unmatched: 11. Germline loops: CDR1 SGHRS, CDR2 YFSETQ. The CDR3 spans 15 residues. This sequence was found in a woman aged 30 to 39 in good health and CMV-seropositive. J is TRBJ1-2 and V is TRBV5-1; 7 nucleotides line up with TRBD1. Sequencing was performed on PBMCs. The CDR3 here is CASSSTGSVSYGYTF. CDR3 nucleotides: TGCGCCAGCAGTTCGACAGGGTCGGTGAGCTATGGCTACACCTTC.